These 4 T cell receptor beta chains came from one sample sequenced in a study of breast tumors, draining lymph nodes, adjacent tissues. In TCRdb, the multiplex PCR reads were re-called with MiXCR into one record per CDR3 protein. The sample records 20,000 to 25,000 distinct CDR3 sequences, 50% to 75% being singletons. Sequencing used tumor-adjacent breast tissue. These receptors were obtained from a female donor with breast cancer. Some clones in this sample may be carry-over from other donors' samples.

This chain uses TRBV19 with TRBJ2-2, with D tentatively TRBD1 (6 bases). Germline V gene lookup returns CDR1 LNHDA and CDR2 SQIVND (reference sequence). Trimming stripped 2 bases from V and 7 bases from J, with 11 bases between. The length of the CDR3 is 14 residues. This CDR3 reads CASSIMPGDGELFF. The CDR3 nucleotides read TGTGCCAGTAGTATAATGCCAGGGGACGGGGAGCTGTTTTTT.

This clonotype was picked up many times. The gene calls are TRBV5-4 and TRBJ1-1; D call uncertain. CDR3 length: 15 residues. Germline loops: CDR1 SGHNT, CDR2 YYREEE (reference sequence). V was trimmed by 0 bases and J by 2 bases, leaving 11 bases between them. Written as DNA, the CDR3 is TGTGCCAGCAGCTTGGCCTACGGCAGCAACACTGAAGCTTTCTTT. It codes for CASSLAYGSNTEAFF.

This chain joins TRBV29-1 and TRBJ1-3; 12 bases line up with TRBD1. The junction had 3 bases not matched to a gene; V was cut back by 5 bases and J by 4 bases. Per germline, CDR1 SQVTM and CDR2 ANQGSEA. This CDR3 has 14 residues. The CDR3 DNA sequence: TGCAGCGTTTGGGACAGGGGGCCGGGAAACACCATATATTTT. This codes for CSVWDRGPGNTIYF.

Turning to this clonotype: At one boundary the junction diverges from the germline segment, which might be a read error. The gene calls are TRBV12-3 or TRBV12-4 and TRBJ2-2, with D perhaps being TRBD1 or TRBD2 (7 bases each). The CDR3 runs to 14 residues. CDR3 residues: CASSPGGGTGEPFF. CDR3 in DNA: TGTGCCAGTAGCCCAGGGGGGGGGACCGGGGAGCCGTTTTTT.